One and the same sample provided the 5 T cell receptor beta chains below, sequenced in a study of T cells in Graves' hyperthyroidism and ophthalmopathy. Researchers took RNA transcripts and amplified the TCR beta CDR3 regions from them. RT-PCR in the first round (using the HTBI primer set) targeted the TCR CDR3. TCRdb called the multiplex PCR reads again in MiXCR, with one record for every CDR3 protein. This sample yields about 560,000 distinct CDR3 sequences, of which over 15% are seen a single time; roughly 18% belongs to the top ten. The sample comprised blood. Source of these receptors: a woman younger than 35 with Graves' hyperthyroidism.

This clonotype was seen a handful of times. The CDR3 DNA follows: TGTGCCAGCTCACCAAGGGGTACTACAGGGACGAACACTGAAGCTTTCTTT. Translating gives CASSPRGTTGTNTEAFF. The J gene is TRBJ1-1, the V gene TRBV18, with D tentatively TRBD1 (6 bases). The CDR3 sequence is 17 residues long. Germline CDR1 KGHSH, CDR2 LQKENI. V was cut by 2 bases and J by 1 base, with 17 bases left in between.

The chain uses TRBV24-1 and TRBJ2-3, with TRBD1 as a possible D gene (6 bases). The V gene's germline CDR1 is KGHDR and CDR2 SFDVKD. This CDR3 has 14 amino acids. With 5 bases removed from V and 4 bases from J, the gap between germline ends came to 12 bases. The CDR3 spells CATSANYRADTQYF. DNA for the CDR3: TGTGCCACCAGTGCAAACTACAGGGCAGATACGCAGTATTTT.

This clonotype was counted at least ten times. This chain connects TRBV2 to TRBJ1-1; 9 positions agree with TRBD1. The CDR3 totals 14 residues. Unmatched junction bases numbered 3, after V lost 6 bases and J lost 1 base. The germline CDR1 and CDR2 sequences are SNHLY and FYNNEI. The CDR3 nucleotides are TGTGCCAGCAGGGTGGACAGGGGGAACACTGAAGCTTTCTTT. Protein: CASRVDRGNTEAFF.

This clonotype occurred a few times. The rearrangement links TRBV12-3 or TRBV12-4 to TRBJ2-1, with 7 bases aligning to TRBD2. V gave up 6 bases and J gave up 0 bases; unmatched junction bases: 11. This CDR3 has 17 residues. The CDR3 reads CASRPLWAGASYNEQFF. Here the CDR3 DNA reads TGTGCCAGCAGGCCCCTTTGGGCGGGAGCCTCCTACAATGAGCAGTTCTTC.

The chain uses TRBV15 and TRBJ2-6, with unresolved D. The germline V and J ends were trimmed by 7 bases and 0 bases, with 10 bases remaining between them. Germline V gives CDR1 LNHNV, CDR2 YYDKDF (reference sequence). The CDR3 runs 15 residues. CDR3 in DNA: TGTGCCACCACAGCAGGAAGCTCTGGGGCCAACGTCCTGACTTTC. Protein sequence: CATTAGSSGANVLTF.